The clone carrying this T cell receptor beta chain has only a few counts. The V gene's germline CDR1 is SGHVS and CDR2 FQNEAQ. Deletions cut 1 base from V and 6 bases from J, with 9 bases between. This CDR3 has 13 residues. This sample stems from a study of response to subunit inactivated influenza vaccine. TCRdb independently ran MiXCR on the RT-PCR reads; one entry per CDR3 protein. This sample has 500,000 to 600,000 distinct CDR3 sequences, with 7.6% found just once. This rearrangement joins TRBV7-8 to TRBJ2-5; the D is unclear. This sequence originates from a man aged 50 to 69 who received an inactivated influenza vaccine. The input for sequencing was PBMCs from blood, taken 23 months after vaccination. CDR3 DNA: TGTGCCAGCAGCTTAGTCAGTTACCAGACCCAGTACTTC. Translated, it gives CASSLVSYQTQYF.